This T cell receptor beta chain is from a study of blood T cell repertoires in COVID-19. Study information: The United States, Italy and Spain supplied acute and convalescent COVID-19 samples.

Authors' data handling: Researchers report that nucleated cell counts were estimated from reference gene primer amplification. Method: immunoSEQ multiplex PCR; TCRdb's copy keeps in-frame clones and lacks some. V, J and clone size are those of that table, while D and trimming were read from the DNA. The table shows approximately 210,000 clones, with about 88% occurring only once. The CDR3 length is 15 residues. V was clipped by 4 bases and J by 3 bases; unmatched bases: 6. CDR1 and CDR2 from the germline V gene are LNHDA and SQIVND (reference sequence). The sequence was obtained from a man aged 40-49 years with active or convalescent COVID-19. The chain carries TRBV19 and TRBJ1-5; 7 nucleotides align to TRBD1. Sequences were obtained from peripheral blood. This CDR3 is CASSRAGGYNQPQHF. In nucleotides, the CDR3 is TGTGCCAGTAGTAGGGCAGGGGGATACAATCAGCCCCAGCATTTT.